This T cell receptor (beta chain) was identified in a study of OX40 agonist ivuxolimab in advanced cancers. Turning to the study itself: 30% to 40% of patients had received prior checkpoint inhibitor therapy. Partial responses occurred in Three dose-escalation patients, one with hepatocellular carcinoma and two with cutaneous melanoma.

Worth noting for this clone: Its target is unknown.

Findings and caveats of the study: The study did not work out the antigen specificity of the expanded peripheral T cells.

Some clones are missing from TCRdb's copy, which holds only in-frame ones; the method was immunoSEQ multiplex PCR. The repertoire holds tens of thousands of clones, 88% seen once, with 11% in the top ten. The sequence was collected from an adult with an advanced solid tumor such as melanoma, head and neck, liver or kidney cancer. Sequenced here: CD4+ or CD8+ T cells sorted from blood, sampled in a trial of the OX40 agonist ivuxolimab.

The CDR3 DNA is TGTGCCAGTAGTATGATGTCGGGTCTTAGCTATGGCTACACCTTC. This gives the protein CASSMMSGLSYGYTF. The genes are TRBV19 and TRBJ1-2; no clear D gene. Germline lookup yields CDR1 LNHDA and CDR2 SQIVND (reference sequence). This CDR3 spans 15 amino acids. The V and J ends lost 3 bases and 4 bases respectively, with 15 bases between them.